This T cell receptor beta chain was recorded in a study of immune evolution from preneoplasia to lung adenocarcinoma (dated by TCRdb to 2020 to 2023). Describing the broader study: The study combined immune gene expression, TCR sequencing and multiplex immunofluorescence to profile immune contexture across lung adenocarcinoma precursors and invasive adenocarcinoma. Resected precursor lesions (AAH, AIS, MIA) and invasive adenocarcinomas were each compared against paired morphologically normal lung tissue. The sample size depended on which specimens were available, not on a prior power calculation. The immune data were combined with whole exome sequencing and methylation data from the same cohort of nodules. A total of around 50 patients with pulmonary nodules who underwent surgical resection were included in the overall cohort. The TCR sequencing data were obtained from 51 patients. According to the study, over a hundred samples went through TCR sequencing. Class I HLA alleles were inferred from exome data with POLYSOLVER, and allele-specific HLA loss was detected with LOHHLA. On the study overall, not on this receptor specifically: The highest clonality was observed in normal lung, whereas higher T cell density and diversity but lower clonality appeared to be present in later-stage lesions. The findings reflected association rather than direct causation, and larger cohorts with long-term follow-up and longitudinal biopsies were considered necessary. Because every patient came from Japan and China, how well the results apply to Western populations was uncertain. Top T cell clone frequencies were highest in normal lung and appeared to decrease progressively from AAH through AIS, MIA and invasive adenocarcinoma.

With regard to this clone: Its antigen remains undetermined. Base qualities are not at hand, and no much larger clone is one base apart.

Between the mid-2010s and the late 2010s, the patients underwent resection in either Japan or China. Two lung cancer pathologists independently confirmed the histologic diagnosis of each case on H&E slides. The AllPrep DNA/RNA FFPE Kit was used to isolate DNA from FFPE tissue. TCR beta CDR3 regions were sequenced from DNA using the immunoSEQ hsTCRbeta Kit. The source study handled its data this way. The ImmunoSEQ Analyzer was used to analyse the TCR sequencing data. T cell clonality was defined as 1 minus Pielou's evenness, as computed on productive rearrangements. T cell diversity was measured with the inverse Simpson index on productive templates. T cell density was expressed as TCR beta template counts normalized to usable DNA, with usable DNA estimated by amplifying and sequencing housekeeping genes. Two-sided Kruskal-Wallis tests were used to compare TCR metrics between histologic stages. TCRdb carries this immuneACCESS record with in-frame sequences only. Its versions omit some clonotypes, under half of them owing to an unresolved V gene in the studies checked, with the rest unexplained. V, J and clone size reflect that table, while D and trimming were determined from the DNA. Present in this sample are 2,000 to 2,500 clones, over 75% of which were seen just once. Of the sample, under 15% falls within the top ten clones.

Sequenced input: FFPE normal lung tissue adjacent to the tumor. The clonotype was recovered from a person between 55 and 69 years old with lung adenocarcinoma.

The bases read TGCGCCAGCAGCTTGGAGGCCTCGGGGGGCTACGAGCAGTACTTC. It specifies CASSLEASGGYEQYF. The V and J segments used are TRBV5-1 and TRBJ2-7, and 7 junctional nucleotides match TRBD2. From the cysteine through the phenylalanine, the CDR3 covers 15 amino acids. This entry keeps only the CDR3 DNA: 45 bases, framed from base 1. V has 0 bases trimmed and J has 3 bases trimmed; junction bases matching no gene number 6. CDR1 and CDR2 are read off the germline V gene as SGHRS and YFSETQ.